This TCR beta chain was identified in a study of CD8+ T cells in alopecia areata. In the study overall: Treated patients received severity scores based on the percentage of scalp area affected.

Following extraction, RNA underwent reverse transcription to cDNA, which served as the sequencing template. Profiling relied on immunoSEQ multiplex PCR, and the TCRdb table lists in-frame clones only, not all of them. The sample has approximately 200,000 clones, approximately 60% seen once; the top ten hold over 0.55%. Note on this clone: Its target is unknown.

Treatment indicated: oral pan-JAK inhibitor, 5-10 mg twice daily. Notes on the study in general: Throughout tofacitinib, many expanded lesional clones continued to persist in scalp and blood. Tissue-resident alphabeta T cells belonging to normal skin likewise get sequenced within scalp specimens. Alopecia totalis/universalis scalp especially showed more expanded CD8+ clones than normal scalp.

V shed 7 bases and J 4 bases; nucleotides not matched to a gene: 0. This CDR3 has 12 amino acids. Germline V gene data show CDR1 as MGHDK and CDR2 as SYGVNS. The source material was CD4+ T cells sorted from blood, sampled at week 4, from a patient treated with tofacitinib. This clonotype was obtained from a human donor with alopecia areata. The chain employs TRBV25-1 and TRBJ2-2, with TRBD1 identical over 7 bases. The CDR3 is CASNRGTGELFF. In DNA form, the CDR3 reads TGTGCCAGCAACAGGGGCACCGGGGAGCTGTTTTTT.